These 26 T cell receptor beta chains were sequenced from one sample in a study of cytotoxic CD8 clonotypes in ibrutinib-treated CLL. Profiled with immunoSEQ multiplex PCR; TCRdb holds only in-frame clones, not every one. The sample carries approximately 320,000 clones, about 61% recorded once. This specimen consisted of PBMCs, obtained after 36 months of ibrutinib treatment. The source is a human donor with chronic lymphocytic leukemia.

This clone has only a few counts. For the CDR3, the DNA is TGTGCCAGCAGTGAACTCGGACTGCTAGGTGGGTACGAGCAGTACTTC. Translated, it gives CASSELGLLGGYEQYF. This chain joins TRBV2 and TRBJ2-7, with D possibly being TRBD2 (5 bases). V was shortened by 2 bases and J by 4 bases, with 18 bases between the two germline ends. Germline loops: CDR1 SNHLY, CDR2 FYNNEI. This CDR3 has 16 amino acids.

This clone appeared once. For the CDR3, the DNA is TGTGCCAGCAGTTACTCCACCAGGGTTGAAAAACTGTTTTTT. This gives the protein CASSYSTRVEKLFF. This chain uses TRBV6-5 with TRBJ1-4, with a tentative D call TRBD1 (5 bases). Germline V gene lookup returns CDR1 MNHEY and CDR2 SVGAGI. The germline V and J ends were trimmed by 0 bases and 7 bases, with 9 bases remaining between them. There are 14 residues in the CDR3.

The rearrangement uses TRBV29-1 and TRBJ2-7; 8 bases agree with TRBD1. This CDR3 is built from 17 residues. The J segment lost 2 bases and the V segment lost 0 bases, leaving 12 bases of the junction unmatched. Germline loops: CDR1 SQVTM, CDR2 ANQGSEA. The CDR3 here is CSVEDRKTGTGTYEQYF. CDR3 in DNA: TGCAGCGTTGAAGATCGGAAGACCGGGACAGGAACCTACGAGCAGTACTTC.

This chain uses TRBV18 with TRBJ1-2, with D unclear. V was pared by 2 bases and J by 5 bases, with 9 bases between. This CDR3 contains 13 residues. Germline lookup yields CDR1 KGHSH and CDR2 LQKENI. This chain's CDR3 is CASSPKEAYGYTF. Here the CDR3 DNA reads TGTGCCAGCTCACCAAAGGAGGCTTATGGCTACACCTTC.

CDR3 sequence reads: CASSYGAGSTYEQYF. CDR3 DNA sequence: TGTGCCAGCAGCTACGGCGCGGGATCCACCTACGAGCAGTACTTC. The rearrangement joins TRBV11-2 to TRBJ2-7, with D possibly TRBD2 on 6 matching bases. In germline, CDR1 is SGHAT, CDR2 FQNNGV. This CDR3 has 15 amino acids. Trimming removed 4 bases at V and 2 bases at J, with 15 bases between. Complete variable domain (other parts from reference TRBV11-2 and TRBJ2-7): EAGVAQSPRYKIIEKRQSVAFWCNPISGHATLYWYQQILGQGPKLLIQFQNNGVVDDSQLPKDRFSAERLKGVDSTLKIQPAKLEDSAVYLCASSYGAGSTYEQYFGPGTRLTVT.

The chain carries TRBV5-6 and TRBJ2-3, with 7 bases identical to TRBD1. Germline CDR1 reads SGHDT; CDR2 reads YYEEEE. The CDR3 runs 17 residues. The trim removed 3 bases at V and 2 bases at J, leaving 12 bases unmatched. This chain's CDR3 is CASSSSYRGANTDTQYF. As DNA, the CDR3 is TGTGCCAGCAGCTCGTCCTACAGGGGTGCCAACACAGATACGCAGTATTTT. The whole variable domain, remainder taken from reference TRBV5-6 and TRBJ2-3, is DAGVTQSPTHLIKTRGQQVTLRCSPKSGHDTVSWYQQALGQGPQFIFQYYEEEERQRGNFPDRFSGHQFPNYSSELNVNALLLGDSALYLCASSSSYRGANTDTQYFGPGTRLTVL.

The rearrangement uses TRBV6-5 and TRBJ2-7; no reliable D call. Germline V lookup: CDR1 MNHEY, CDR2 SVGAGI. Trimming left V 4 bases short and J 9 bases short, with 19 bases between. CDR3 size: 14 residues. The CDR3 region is CASSSFWAGAGQYF. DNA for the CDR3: TGTGCCAGCAGTTCATTCTGGGCCGGAGCTGGGCAGTACTTC.

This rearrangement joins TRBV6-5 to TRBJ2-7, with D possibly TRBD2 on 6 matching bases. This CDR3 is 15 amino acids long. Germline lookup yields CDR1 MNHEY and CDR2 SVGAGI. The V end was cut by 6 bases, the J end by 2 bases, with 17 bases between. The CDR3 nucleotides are TGTGCCAGCAGCCTAGGTGATAGCGGAGCCTACGAGCAGTACTTC. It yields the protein CASSLGDSGAYEQYF.

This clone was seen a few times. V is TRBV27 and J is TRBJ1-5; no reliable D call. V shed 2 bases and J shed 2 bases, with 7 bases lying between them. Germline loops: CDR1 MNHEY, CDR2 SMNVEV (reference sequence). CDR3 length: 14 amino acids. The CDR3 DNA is TGTGCCAGCAGTTTAAGGGCGGGCAATCAGCCCCAGCATTTT. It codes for CASSLRAGNQPQHF.

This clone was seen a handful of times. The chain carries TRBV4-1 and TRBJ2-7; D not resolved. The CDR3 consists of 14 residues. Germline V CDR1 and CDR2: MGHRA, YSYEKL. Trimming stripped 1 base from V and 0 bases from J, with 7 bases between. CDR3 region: CASSQAPSSYEQYF. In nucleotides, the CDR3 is TGCGCCAGCAGCCAAGCCCCTTCCTCCTACGAGCAGTACTTC.

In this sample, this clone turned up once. The CDR3 DNA reads TGTGCCAGCAGTTCAGTAGGAAACACCATATATTTT. This sequence encodes CASSSVGNTIYF. The rearrangement uses TRBV6-6 and TRBJ1-3; D is ambiguous. Trimming cost V 4 bases and J 4 bases, with 5 bases left between them. The germline gives CDR1 MNHNY, CDR2 SVGAGI (reference sequence). The CDR3 is 12 residues long.

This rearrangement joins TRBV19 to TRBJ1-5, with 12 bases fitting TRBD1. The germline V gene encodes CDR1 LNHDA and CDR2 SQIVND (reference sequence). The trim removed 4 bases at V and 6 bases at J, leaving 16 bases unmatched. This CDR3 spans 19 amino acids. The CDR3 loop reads CASSTSGTGGAIIFQPQHF. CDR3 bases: TGTGCCAGTAGTACCTCCGGGACAGGGGGCGCGATAATATTTCAGCCCCAGCATTTT.

CDR3 DNA: TGTGCCAGCAGCCAAGACGTATTTTCTAATGAAAAACTGTTTTTT. This translates into CASSQDVFSNEKLFF. V usage is TRBV4-2 and J usage is TRBJ1-4; no reliable D call. CDR3 size: 15 residues. The germline CDR1 and CDR2 sequences are LGHNA and YNFKEQ. The V end was cut by 0 bases, the J end by 3 bases, with 8 bases between.

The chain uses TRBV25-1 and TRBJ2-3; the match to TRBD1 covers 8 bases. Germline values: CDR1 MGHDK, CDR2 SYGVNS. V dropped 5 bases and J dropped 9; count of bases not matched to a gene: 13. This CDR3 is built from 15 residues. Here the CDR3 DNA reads TGTGCCAGCAGTCACAGGGGGACAGCAGGCTCCACGCAGTATTTT. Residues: CASSHRGTAGSTQYF.

The DNA of the CDR3 is TGTGCCAGCAGTGCCCGATGGGTCCTAGTTGCAACTAATGAAAAACTGTTTTTT. Protein product: CASSARWVLVATNEKLFF. V is TRBV2 and J is TRBJ1-4; D gene uncertain. V was cut by 4 bases and J by 0 bases, with 18 bases left in between. CDR1 is SNHLY, CDR2 FYNNEI, per germline. The CDR3 is 18 amino acids. The variable domain in full, completed from reference TRBV2 and TRBJ1-4, reads EPEVTQTPSHQVTQMGQEVILRCVPISNHLYFYWYRQILGQKVEFLVSFYNNEISEKSEIFDDQFSVERPDGSNFTLKIRSTKLEDSAMYFCASSARWVLVATNEKLFFGSGTQLSVL.

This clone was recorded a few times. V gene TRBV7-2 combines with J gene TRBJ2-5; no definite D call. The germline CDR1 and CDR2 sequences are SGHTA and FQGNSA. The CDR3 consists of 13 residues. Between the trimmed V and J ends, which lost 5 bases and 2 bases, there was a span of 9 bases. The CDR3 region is CASSRSGQETQYF. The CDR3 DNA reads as TGTGCCAGCAGCCGATCCGGTCAAGAGACCCAGTACTTC.

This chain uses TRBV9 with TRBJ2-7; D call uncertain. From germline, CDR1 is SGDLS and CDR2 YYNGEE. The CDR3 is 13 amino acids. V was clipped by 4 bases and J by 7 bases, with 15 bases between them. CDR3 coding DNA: TGTGCCAGCAGCCCTCCCGGCGCCATTGAGCAGTACTTC. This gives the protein CASSPPGAIEQYF. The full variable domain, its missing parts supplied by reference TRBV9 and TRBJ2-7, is DSGVTQTPKHLITATGQRVTLRCSPRSGDLSVYWYQQSLDQGLQFLIQYYNGEERAKGNILERFSAQQFPDLHSELNLSSLELGDSALYFCASSPPGAIEQYFGPGTRLTVT.

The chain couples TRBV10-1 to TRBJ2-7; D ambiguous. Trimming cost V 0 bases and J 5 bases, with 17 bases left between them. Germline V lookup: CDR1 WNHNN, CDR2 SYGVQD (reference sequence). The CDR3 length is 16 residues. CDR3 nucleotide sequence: TGCGCCAGCAGTGAGTCAATCCCCTTGGGAAGCGACGAGCAGTACTTC. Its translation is CASSESIPLGSDEQYF.

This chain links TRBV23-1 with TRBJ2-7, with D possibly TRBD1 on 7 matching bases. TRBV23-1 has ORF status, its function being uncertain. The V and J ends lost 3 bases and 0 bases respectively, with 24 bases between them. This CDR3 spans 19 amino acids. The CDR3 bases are TGCGCCAGCAGTCATAGTGGGGGGACAGCCGCTCGACCCTCCTACGAGCAGTACTTC. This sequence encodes CASSHSGGTAARPSYEQYF.

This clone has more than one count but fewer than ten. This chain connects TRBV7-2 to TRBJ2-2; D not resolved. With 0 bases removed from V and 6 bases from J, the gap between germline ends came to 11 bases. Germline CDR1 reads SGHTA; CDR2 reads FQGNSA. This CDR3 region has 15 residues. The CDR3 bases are TGTGCCAGCAGCTTAGCGCCGCTGGGGTCCGGGGAGCTGTTTTTT. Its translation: CASSLAPLGSGELFF.

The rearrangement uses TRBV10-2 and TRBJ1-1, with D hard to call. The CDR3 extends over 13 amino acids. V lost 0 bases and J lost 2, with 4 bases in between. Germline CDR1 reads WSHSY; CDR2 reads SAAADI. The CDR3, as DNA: TGCGCCAGCAGTGAGTCGATCAACACTGAAGCTTTCTTT. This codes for CASSESINTEAFF.

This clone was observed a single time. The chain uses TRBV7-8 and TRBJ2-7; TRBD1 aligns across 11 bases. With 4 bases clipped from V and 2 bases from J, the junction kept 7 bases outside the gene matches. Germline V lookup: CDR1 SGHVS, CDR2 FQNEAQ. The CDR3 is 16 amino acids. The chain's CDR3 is CASSSAGTGGTYEQYF. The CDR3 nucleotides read TGTGCCAGCAGCTCAGCCGGGACAGGGGGAACCTACGAGCAGTACTTC.

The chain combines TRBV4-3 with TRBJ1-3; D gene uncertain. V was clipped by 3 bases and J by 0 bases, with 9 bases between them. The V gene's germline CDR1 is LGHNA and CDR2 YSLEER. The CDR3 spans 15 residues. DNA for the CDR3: TGCGCCAGCAGCCAGGCGGCGAGCTCTGGAAACACCATATATTTT. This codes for CASSQAASSGNTIYF.

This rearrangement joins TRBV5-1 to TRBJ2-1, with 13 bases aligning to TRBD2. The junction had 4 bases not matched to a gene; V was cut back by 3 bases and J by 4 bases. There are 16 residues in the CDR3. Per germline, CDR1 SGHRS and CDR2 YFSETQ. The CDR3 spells CASSWGTSGDYNEQFF. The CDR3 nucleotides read TGCGCCAGCAGCTGGGGGACTAGCGGGGATTACAATGAGCAGTTCTTC.

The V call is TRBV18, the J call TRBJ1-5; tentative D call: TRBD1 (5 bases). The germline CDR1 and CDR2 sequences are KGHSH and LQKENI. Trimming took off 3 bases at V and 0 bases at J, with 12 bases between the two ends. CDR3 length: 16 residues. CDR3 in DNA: TGTGCCAGCTCACCTCGGGGCCCATATAGCAATCAGCCCCAGCATTTT. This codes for CASSPRGPYSNQPQHF.

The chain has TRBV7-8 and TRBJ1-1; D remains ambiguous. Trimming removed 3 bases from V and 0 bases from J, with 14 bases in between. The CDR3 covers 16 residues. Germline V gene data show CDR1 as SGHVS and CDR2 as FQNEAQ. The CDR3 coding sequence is TGTGCCAGCAGCTTGATCAGCGGTCTGATGAACACTGAAGCTTTCTTT. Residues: CASSLISGLMNTEAFF.